This T cell receptor (beta chain) was sequenced in a study of blood T cells in healthy people across ages. Alongside a J-beta primer mix, a sample-barcoded 5' primer served in a second PCR lasting about 6 to 12 cycles. TCRdb independently ran MiXCR on the 5' RACE reads; one entry per CDR3 protein. The sample has 750,000 to 950,000 distinct CDR3 sequences, 20% to 30% seen once; the top ten hold about 2.9%. These data were likewise used in another study, on T cells of mothers and their children.

Sequencing was done on a sample of blood. This TCR was recovered from a boy younger than 18 in good health.

As DNA, the CDR3 is TGTGCCAGCAGCGCGCCGGGACAGGGTAGGGAGACCCAGTACTTC. Translating it yields CASSAPGQGRETQYF. The chain links TRBV11-2 to TRBJ2-5, with 9 bases matching TRBD1. Germline trimming cut 5 bases from V and 5 bases from J; bases unmatched to any gene: 9. The CDR3 consists of 15 residues. The germline V gene encodes CDR1 SGHAT and CDR2 FQNNGV. The whole variable domain, filled in from reference TRBV11-2 and TRBJ2-5, reads EAGVAQSPRYKIIEKRQSVAFWCNPISGHATLYWYQQILGQGPKLLIQFQNNGVVDDSQLPKDRFSAERLKGVDSTLKIQPAKLEDSAVYLCASSAPGQGRETQYFGPGTRLLVL.